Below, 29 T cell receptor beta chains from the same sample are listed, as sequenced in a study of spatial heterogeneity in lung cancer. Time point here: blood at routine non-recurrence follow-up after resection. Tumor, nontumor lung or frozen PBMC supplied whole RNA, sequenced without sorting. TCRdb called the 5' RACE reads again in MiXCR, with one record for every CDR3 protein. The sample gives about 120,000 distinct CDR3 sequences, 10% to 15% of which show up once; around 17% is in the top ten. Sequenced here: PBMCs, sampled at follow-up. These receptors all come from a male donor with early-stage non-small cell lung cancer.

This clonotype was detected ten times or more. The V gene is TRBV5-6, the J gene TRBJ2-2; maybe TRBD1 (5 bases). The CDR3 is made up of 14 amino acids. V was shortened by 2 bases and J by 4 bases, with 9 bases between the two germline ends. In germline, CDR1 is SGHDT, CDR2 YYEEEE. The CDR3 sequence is CASSLDSFTGELFF. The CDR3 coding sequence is TGTGCCAGCAGCTTAGACAGCTTCACCGGGGAGCTGTTTTTT.

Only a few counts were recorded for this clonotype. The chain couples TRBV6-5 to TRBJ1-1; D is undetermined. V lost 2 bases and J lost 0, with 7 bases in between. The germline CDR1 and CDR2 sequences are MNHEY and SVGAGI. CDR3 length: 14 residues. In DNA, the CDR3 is TGTGCCAGCAGTTACGAGTTTGTGAACACTGAAGCTTTCTTT. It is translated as CASSYEFVNTEAFF.

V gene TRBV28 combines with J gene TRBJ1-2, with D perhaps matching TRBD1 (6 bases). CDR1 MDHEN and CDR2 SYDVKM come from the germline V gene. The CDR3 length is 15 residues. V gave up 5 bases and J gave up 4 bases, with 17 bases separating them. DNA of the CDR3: TGTGCCAGCAGTCAATCCCCGACAGGCGGCTATGGCTACACCTTC. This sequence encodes CASSQSPTGGYGYTF.

DNA for the CDR3: TGTGCCAGCAGTTACGAGACCCAGTACTTC. Protein product: CASSYETQYF. The chain combines TRBV6-6 with TRBJ2-5; D ambiguous. Germline V gene data show CDR1 as MNHNY and CDR2 as SVGAGI (reference sequence). The CDR3 has 10 amino acids. V lost 2 bases, J lost 5 bases, and 0 bases lay in between.

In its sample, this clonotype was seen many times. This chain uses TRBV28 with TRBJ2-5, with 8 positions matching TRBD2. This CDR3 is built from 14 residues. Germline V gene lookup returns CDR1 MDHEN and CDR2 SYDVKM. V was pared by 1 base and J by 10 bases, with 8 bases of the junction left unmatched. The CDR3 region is CASSLSPPGGNQYF. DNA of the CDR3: TGTGCCAGCAGTTTATCGCCCCCGGGGGGGAACCAGTACTTC. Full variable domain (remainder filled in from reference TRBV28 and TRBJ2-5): DVKVTQSSRYLVKRTGEKVFLECVQDMDHENMFWYRQDPGLGLRLIYFSYDVKMKEKGDIPEGYSVSREKKERFSLILESASTNQTSMYLCASSLSPPGGNQYFGPGTRLLVL.

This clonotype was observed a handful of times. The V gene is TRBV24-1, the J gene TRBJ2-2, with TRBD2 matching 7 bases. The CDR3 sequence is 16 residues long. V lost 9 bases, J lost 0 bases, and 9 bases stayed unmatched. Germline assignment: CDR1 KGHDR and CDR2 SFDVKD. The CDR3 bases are TGTGCCACCCGGGAAGGCGGGGGAACGAACACCGGGGAGCTGTTTTTT. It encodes CATREGGGTNTGELFF.

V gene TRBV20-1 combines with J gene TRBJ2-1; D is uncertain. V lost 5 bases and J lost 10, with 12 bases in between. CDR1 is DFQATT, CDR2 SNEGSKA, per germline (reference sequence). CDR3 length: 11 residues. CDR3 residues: CSAQLLYEQFF. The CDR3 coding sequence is TGCAGTGCTCAATTACTATACGAGCAGTTCTTC.

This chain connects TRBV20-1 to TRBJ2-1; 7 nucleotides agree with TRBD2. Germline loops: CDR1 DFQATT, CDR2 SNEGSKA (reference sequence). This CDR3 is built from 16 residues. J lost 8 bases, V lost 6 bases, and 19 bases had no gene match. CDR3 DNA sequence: TGCAGTGCGCCCCGACTAGCCCGCCGCGATGGGTATGAGCAGTTCTTC. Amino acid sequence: CSAPRLARRDGYEQFF.

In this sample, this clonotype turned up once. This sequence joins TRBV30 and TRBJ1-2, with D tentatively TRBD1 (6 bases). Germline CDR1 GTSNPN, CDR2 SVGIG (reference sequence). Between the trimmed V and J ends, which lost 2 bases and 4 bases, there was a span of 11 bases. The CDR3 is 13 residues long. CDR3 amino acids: CAWSTDRPYGYTF. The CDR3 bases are TGTGCCTGGAGTACGGACAGACCCTATGGCTACACCTTC.

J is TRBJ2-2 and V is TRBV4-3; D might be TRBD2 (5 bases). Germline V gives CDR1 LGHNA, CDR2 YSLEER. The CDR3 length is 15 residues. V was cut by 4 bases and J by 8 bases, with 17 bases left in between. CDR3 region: CASSLEPGSRGELFF. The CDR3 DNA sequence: TGCGCCAGCAGCCTAGAGCCGGGATCCAGGGGGGAGCTGTTTTTT.

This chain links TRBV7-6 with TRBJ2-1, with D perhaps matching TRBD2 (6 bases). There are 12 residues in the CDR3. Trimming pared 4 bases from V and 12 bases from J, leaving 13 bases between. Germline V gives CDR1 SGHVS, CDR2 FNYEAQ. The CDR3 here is CASSSGLEGQFF. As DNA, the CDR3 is TGTGCCAGCAGCTCGGGCTTGGAGGGGCAGTTCTTC. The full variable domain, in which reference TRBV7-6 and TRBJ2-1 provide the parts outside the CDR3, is GAGVSQSPRYKVTKRGQDVALRCDPISGHVSLYWYRQALGQGPEFLTYFNYEAQQDKSGLPNDRFSAERPEGSISTLTIQRTEQRDSAMYRCASSSGLEGQFFGPGTRLTVL.

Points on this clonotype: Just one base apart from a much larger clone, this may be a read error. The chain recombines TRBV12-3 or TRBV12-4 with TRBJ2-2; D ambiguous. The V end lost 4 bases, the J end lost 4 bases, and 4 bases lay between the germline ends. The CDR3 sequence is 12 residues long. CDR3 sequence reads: CASSWGTGELFF. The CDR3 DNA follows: TGTGCCAGCAGTTGGGGCACCGGGGAGCTGTTTTTT.

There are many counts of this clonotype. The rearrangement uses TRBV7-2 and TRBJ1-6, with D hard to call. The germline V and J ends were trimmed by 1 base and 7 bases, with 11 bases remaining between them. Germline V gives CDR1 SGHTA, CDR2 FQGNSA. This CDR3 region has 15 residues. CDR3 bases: TGTGCCAGCAGCTTAGGTGGCGCGGGAAATTCACCCCTCCACTTT. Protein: CASSLGGAGNSPLHF.

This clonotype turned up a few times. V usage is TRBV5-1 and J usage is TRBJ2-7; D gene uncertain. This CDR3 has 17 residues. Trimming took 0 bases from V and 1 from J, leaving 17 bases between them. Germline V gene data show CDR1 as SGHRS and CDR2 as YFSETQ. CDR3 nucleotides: TGCGCCAGCAGCTTGGCCTTTCCAGCCAAGGGATCCTACGAGCAGTACTTC. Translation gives CASSLAFPAKGSYEQYF.

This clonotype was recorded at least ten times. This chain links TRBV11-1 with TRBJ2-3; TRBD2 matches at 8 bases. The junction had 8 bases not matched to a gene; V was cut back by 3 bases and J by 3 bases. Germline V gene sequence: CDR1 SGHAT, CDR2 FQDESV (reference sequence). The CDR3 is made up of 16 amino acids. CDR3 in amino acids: CASSLGRTSLTDTQYF. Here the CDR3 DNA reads TGTGCCAGCAGCTTGGGAAGGACTAGCTTGACAGATACGCAGTATTTT.

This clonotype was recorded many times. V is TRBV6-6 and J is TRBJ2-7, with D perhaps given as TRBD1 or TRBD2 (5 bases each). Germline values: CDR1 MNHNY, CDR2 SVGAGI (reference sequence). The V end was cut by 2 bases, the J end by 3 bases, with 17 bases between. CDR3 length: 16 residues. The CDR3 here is CASSYVSSRDHYEQYF. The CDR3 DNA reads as TGTGCCAGCAGTTACGTTTCTAGCAGGGATCACTACGAGCAGTACTTC.

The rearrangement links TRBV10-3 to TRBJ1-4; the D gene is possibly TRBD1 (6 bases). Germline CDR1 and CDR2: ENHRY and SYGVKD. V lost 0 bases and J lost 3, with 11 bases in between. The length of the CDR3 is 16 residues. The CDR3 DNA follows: TGTGCCATCAGTGAGTCGGCAGGGGAGGCTAATGAAAAACTGTTTTTT. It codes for CAISESAGEANEKLFF.

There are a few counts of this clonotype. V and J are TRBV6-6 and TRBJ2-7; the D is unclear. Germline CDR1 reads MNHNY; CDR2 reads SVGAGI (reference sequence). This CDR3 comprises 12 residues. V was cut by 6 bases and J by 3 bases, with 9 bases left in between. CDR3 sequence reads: CASSPDVYEQYF. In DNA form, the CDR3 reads TGTGCCAGCAGCCCCGACGTCTACGAGCAGTACTTC.

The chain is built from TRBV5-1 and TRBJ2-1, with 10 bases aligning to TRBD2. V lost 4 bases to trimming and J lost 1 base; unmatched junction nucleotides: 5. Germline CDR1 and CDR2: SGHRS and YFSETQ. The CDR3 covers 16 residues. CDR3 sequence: CASSRTSGLSYNEQFF. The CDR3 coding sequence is TGCGCCAGCAGCCGGACTAGCGGCTTGTCCTACAATGAGCAGTTCTTC.

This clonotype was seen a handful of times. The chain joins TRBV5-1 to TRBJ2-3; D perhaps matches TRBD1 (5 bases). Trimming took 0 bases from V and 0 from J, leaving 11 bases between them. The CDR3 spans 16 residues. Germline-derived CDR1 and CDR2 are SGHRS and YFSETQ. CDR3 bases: TGCGCCAGCAGCTTGGCCGTACAGGCTAGCACAGATACGCAGTATTTT. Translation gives CASSLAVQASTDTQYF.

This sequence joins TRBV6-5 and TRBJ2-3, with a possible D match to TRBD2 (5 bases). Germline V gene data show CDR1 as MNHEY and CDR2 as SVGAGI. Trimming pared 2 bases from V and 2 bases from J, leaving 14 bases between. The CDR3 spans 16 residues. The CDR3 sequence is CASSYMRGINTDTQYF. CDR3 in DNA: TGTGCCAGCAGTTACATGAGAGGGATTAACACAGATACGCAGTATTTT.

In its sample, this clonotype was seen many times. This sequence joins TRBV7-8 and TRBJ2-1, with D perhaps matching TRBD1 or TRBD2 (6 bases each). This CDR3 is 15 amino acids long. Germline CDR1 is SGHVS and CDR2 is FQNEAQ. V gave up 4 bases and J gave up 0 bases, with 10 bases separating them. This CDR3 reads CASSYGGSSYNEQFF. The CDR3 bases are TGTGCCAGCAGCTACGGGGGCAGCTCCTACAATGAGCAGTTCTTC.

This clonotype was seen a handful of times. Here the CDR3 DNA reads TGTGCCAGCAGCTACGGGGACTACGAGCAGTACTTC. Amino acid sequence: CASSYGDYEQYF. This chain links TRBV3-1 with TRBJ2-7; possible D gene TRBD2, 5 bases. Germline V gene sequence: CDR1 LGHDT, CDR2 YNNKEL (reference sequence). The CDR3 covers 12 residues. The V end was cut by 5 bases, the J end by 3 bases, with 8 bases between.

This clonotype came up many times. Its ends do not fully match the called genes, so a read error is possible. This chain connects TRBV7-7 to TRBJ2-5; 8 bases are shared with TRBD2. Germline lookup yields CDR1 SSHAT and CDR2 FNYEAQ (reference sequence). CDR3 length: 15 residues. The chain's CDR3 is CASSFAGTRQETQYF. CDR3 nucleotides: TGTGCTAGCAGCTTCGCCGGGACTAGACAAGAGACCCAGTACTTC.

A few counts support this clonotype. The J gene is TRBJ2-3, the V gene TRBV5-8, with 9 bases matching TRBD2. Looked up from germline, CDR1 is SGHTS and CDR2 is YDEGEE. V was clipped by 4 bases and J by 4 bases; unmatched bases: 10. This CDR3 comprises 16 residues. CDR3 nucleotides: TGTGCCAGCAGCACGGGACTAGCCCCGACGGCAGATACGCAGTATTTT. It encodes CASSTGLAPTADTQYF.

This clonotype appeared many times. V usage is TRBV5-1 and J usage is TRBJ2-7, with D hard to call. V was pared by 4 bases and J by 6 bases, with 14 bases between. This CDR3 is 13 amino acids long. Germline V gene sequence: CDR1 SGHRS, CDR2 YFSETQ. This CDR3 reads CASSIGPLIEQYF. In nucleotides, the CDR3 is TGCGCCAGCAGCATCGGGCCTCTGATCGAGCAGTACTTC.

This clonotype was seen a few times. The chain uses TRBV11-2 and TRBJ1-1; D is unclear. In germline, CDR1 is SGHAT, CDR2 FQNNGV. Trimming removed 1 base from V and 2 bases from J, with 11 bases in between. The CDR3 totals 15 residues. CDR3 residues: CASSLVERANTEAFF. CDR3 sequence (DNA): TGTGCCAGCAGCTTAGTAGAAAGAGCCAACACTGAAGCTTTCTTT.

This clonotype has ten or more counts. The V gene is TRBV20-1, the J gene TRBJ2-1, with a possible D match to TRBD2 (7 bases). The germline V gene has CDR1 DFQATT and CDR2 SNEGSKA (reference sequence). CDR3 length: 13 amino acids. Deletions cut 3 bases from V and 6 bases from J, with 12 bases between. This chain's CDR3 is CSARGGQINEQFF. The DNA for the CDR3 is TGCAGTGCTAGGGGGGGGCAAATCAATGAGCAGTTCTTC.

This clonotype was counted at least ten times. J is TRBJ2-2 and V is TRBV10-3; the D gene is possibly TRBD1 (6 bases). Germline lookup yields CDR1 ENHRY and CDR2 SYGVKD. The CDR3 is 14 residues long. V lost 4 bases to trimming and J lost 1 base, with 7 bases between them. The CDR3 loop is CAISAQGNTGELFF. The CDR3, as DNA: TGTGCCATCAGTGCACAGGGGAACACCGGGGAGCTGTTTTTT.